This T cell receptor beta chain was retrieved from a study of blood T cell repertoires in COVID-19. About the study: From T cells, B-cell-depleted T cells, or PBMCs came the material, which was cDNA or gDNA.

The CDR3 is 14 amino acids. Trimming removed 4 bases from V and 8 bases from J; junction bases left unmatched: 4. The germline V gene encodes CDR1 SGHRS and CDR2 YFSETQ. Profiled with immunoSEQ multiplex PCR; TCRdb holds only in-frame clones, not every one. The repertoire consists of a few hundred thousand clones, with about nine tenths occurring once and the leading ten covering 5.5% to 7%. The clonotype comes from a woman aged 30 to 39 who had recovered from COVID-19. The sequenced material came from peripheral blood. The chain recombines TRBV5-1 with TRBJ1-4; 11 bases map to TRBD1. The CDR3 sequence: CASSHGTGGEKLFF. The CDR3 DNA is TGCGCCAGCAGCCACGGGACAGGGGGGGAAAAACTGTTTTTT. Full variable domain (outside the CDR3, taken from reference TRBV5-1 and TRBJ1-4): KAGVTQTPRYLIKTRGQQVTLSCSPISGHRSVSWYQQTPGQGLQFLFEYFSETQRNKGNFPGRFSGRQFSNSRSEMNVSTLELGDSALYLCASSHGTGGEKLFFGSGTQLSVL.